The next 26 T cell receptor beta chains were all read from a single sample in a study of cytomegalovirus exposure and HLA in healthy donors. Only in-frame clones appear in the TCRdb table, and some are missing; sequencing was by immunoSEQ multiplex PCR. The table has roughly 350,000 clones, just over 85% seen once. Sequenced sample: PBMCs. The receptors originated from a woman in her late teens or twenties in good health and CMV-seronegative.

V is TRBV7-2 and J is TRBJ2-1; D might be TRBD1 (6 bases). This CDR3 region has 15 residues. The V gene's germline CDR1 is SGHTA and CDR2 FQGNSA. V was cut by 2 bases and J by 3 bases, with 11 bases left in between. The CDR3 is CASSLLGAGYNEQFF. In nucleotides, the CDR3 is TGTGCCAGCAGCTTATTGGGGGCGGGCTACAATGAGCAGTTCTTC.

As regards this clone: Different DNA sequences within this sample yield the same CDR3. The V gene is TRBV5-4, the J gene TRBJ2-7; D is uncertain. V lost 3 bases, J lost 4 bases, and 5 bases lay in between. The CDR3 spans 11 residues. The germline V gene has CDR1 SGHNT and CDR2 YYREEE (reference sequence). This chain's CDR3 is CASSSNYEQYF. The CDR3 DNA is TGTGCCAGCAGCTCCAATTACGAGCAGTACTTC.

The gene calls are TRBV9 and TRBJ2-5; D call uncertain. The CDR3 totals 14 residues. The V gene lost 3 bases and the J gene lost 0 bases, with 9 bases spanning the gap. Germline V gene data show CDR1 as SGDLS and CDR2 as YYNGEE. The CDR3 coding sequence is TGTGCCAGCAGCGAGTCGGAGTACCAAGAGACCCAGTACTTC. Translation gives CASSESEYQETQYF.

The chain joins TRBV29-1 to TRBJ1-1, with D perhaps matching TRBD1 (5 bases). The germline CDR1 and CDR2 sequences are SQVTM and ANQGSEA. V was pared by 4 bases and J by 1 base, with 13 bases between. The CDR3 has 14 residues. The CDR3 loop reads CSVVGRAKNTEAFF. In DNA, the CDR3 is TGCAGCGTTGTTGGCAGGGCCAAGAACACTGAAGCTTTCTTT. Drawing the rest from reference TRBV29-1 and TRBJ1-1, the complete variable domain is SAVISQKPSRDICQRGTSLTIQCQVDSQVTMMFWYRQQPGQSLTLIATANQGSEATYESGFVIDKFPISRPNLTFSTLTVSNMSPEDSSIYLCSVVGRAKNTEAFFGQGTRLTVV.

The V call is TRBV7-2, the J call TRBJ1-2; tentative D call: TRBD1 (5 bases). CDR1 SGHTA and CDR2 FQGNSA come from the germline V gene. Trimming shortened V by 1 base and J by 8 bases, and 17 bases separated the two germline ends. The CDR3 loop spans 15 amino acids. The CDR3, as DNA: TGTGCCAGCAGCTTAGGTTGGCGGACAAACGGGGGCTACACCTTC. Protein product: CASSLGWRTNGGYTF.

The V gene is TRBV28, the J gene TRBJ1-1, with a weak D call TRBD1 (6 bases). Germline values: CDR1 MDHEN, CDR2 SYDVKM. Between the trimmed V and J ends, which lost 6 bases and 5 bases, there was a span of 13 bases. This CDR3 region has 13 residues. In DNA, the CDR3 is TGTGCCAGCAGGGAAACAGGGAAGACTGAAGCTTTCTTT. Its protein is CASRETGKTEAFF.

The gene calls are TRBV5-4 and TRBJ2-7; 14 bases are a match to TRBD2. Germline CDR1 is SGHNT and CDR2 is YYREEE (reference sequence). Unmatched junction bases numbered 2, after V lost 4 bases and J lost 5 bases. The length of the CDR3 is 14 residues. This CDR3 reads CASSAGLAGDEQYF. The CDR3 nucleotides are TGTGCCAGCAGCGCGGGACTAGCGGGAGACGAGCAGTACTTC.

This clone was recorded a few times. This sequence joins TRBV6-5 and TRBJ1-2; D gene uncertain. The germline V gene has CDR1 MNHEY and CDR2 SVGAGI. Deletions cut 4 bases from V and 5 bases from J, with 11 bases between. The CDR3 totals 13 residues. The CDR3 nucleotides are TGTGCCAGCAGTTCCCGATCAGGATATGGCTACACCTTC. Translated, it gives CASSSRSGYGYTF.

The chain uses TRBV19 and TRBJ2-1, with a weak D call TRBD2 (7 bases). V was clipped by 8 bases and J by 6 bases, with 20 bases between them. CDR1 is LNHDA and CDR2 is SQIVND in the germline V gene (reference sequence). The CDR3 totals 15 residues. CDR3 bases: TGTGCCAGTGGAGGGCGGGGGCCAAGAGGCAATGAGCAGTTCTTC. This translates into CASGGRGPRGNEQFF.

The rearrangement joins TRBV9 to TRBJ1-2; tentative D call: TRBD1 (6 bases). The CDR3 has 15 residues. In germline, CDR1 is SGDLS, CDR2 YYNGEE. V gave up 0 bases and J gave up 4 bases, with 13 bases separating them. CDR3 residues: CASSVELGASYGYTF. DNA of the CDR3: TGTGCCAGCAGCGTAGAGTTGGGGGCCTCCTATGGCTACACCTTC.

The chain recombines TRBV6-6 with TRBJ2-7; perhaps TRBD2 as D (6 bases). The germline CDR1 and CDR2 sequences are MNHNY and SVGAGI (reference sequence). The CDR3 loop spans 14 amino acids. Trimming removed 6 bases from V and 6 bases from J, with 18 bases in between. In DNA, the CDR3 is TGTGCCAGCAGATCCGGGACTTCCTTTTCCGAGCAGTACTTC. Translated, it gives CASRSGTSFSEQYF.

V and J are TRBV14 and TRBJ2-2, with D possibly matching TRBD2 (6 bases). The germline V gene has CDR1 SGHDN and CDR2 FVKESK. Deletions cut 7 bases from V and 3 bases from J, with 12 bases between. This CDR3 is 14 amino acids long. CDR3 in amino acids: CASTPGTYTGELFF. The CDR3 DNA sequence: TGTGCCAGCACCCCCGGGACTTACACCGGGGAGCTGTTTTTT.

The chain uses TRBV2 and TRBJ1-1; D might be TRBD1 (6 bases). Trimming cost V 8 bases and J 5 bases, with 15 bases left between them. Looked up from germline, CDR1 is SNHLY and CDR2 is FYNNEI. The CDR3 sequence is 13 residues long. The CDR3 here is CASLRGGFTEAFF. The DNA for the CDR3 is TGTGCCAGCCTCAGAGGGGGTTTTACTGAAGCTTTCTTT. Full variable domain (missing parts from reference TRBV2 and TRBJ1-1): EPEVTQTPSHQVTQMGQEVILRCVPISNHLYFYWYRQILGQKVEFLVSFYNNEISEKSEIFDDQFSVERPDGSNFTLKIRSTKLEDSAMYFCASLRGGFTEAFFGQGTRLTVV.

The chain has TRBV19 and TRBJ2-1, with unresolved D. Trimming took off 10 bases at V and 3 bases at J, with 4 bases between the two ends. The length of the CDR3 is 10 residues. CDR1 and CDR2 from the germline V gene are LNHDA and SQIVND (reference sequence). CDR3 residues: CATLYNEQFF. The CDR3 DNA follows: TGTGCCACCCTCTACAATGAGCAGTTCTTC.

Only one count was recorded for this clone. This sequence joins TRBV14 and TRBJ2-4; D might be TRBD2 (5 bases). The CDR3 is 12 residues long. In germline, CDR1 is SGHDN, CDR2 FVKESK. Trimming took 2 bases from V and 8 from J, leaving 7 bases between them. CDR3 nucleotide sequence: TGTGCCAGCAGCCAATCCGGGGACATTCAGTACTTC. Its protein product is CASSQSGDIQYF.

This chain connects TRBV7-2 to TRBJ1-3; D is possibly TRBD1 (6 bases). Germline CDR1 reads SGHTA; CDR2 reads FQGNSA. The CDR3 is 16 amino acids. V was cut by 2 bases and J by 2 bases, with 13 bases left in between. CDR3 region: CASSLLRGPTGNTIYF. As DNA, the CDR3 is TGTGCCAGCAGCTTACTCAGGGGCCCGACTGGAAACACCATATATTTT.

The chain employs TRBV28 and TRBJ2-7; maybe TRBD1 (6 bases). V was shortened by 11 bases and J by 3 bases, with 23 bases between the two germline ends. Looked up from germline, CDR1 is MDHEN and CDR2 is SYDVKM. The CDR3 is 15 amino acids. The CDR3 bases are TGTGCCTCACATGGACAGCCCCCAACCCACTACGAGCAGTACTTC. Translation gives CASHGQPPTHYEQYF.

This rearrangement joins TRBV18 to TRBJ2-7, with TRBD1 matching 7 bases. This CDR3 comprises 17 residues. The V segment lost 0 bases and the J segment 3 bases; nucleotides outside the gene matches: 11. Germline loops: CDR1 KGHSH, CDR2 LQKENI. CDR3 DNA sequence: TGTGCCAGCTCACCACCAGGACGACAGGGATCCGGCTACGAGCAGTACTTC. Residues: CASSPPGRQGSGYEQYF. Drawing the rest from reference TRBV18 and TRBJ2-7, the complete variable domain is NAGVMQNPRHLVRRRGQEARLRCSPMKGHSHVYWYRQLPEEGLKFMVYLQKENIIDESGMPKERFSAEFPKEGPSILRIQQVVRGDSAAYFCASSPPGRQGSGYEQYFGPGTRLTVT.

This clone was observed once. CDR3 region: CASSQDVRNTGELFF. The CDR3 region has the DNA TGCGCCAGCAGCCAAGATGTCAGGAACACCGGGGAGCTGTTTTTT. The chain is built from TRBV4-3 and TRBJ2-2, with D hard to call. Germline assignment: CDR1 LGHNA and CDR2 YSLEER. The CDR3 extends over 15 amino acids. V shed 0 bases and J shed 1 base, with 6 bases lying between them.

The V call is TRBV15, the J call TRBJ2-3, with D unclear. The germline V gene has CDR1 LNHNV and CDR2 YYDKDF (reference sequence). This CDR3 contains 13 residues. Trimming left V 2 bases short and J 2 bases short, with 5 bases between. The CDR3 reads CATSRLPTDTQYF. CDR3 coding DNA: TGTGCCACCAGCAGACTACCCACAGATACGCAGTATTTT.

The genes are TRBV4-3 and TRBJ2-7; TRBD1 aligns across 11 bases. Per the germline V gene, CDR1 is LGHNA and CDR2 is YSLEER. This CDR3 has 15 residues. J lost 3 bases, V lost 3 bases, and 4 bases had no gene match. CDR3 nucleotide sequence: TGCGCCAGCAGCCAGACCGGGACAGGGGGCTACGAGCAGTACTTC. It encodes CASSQTGTGGYEQYF.

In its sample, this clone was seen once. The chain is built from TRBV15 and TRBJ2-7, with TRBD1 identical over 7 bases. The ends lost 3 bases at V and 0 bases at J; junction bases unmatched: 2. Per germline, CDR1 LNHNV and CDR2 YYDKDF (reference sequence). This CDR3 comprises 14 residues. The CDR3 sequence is CATSSNRGSYEQYF. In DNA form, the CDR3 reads TGTGCCACCAGCAGCAACAGGGGCTCCTACGAGCAGTACTTC.

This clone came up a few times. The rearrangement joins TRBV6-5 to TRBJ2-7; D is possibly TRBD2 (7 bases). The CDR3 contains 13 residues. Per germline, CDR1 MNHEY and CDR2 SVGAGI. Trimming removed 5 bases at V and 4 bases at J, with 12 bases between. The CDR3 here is CASSARGAYEQYF. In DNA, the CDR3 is TGTGCCAGCAGTGCCCGGGGGGCTTACGAGCAGTACTTC.

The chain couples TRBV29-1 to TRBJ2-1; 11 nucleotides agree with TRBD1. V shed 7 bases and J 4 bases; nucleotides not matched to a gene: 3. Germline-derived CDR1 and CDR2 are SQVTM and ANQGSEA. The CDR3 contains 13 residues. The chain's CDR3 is CSAGTGGYNEQFF. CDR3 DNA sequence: TGCAGCGCCGGGACAGGGGGATACAATGAGCAGTTCTTC.

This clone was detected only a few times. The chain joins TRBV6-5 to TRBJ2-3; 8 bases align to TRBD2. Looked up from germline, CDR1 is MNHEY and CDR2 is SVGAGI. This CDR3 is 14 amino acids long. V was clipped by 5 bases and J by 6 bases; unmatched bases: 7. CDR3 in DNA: TGTGCCAGCAGTGAAACGACTAGCGCGGATACGCAGTATTTT. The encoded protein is CASSETTSADTQYF.

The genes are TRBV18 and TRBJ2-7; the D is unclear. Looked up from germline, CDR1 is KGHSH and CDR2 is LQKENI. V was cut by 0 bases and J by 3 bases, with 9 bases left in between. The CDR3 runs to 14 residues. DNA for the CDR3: TGTGCCAGCTCACCACCGCGGTCGGTCTACGAGCAGTACTTC. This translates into CASSPPRSVYEQYF. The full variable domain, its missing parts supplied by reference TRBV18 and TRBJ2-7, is NAGVMQNPRHLVRRRGQEARLRCSPMKGHSHVYWYRQLPEEGLKFMVYLQKENIIDESGMPKERFSAEFPKEGPSILRIQQVVRGDSAAYFCASSPPRSVYEQYFGPGTRLTVT.